Sequencing of this TCR beta chain was carried out in a study of blood T cell repertoires in COVID-19. Sequencing was performed with immunoSEQ multiplex PCR; in TCRdb, only in-frame clones are kept and a portion is missing. The sample comprises over 120,000 clones, around 88% of which are singletons, and roughly 2.9% rests with the top ten. V gave up 5 bases and J gave up 4 bases; unmatched junction bases: 17. Looked up from germline, CDR1 is SGHTA and CDR2 is FQGNSA. The CDR3 consists of 18 residues. The sequenced material came from peripheral blood. The chain is built from TRBV7-2 and TRBJ2-3, with TRBD2 matching over 8 bases. This clonotype originated in a man aged 55 to 70 with active or convalescent COVID-19. CDR3 bases: TGTGCCAGCAGCGTAAAAGCCCTGCGCGGGGGGCGAGCAGATACGCAGTATTTT. This gives the protein CASSVKALRGGRADTQYF.